One and the same sample provided the 14 T cell receptor beta chains below, sequenced in a study of immune heterogeneity within non-small cell lung tumors. Each sample used roughly 600 ng of genomic DNA from bulk tumor tissue. Several widely spaced biopsies per primary tumor were taken during surgery. Curative surgery was undertaken by patients, who had untreated, newly diagnosed non-small cell lung cancer. Amplification of the TCR beta CDR3 was achieved through multiplex PCR with 32 V and 13 J primers. A single record per CDR3 protein comes from TCRdb applying MiXCR to the multiplex PCR reads. This table holds 12,000 to 15,000 distinct CDR3 sequences, about 31% found once. Sequenced input: lung tumor tissue. These receptors originate from a woman aged 45-65 years with non-small cell lung cancer.

The sample holds many counts of this clonotype. CDR3 bases: TGTGCCAGCAGTCCAGGGATGGTAACCCAGTACTTC. Translation gives CASSPGMVTQYF. The chain is built from TRBV12-3 or TRBV12-4 and TRBJ2-5, with D perhaps TRBD1 (5 bases). V lost 5 bases and J 8 bases, leaving 12 bases between the germline ends. The CDR3 loop spans 12 amino acids.

There are a few counts of this clonotype. The chain is built from TRBV7-9 and TRBJ2-1; 9 bases match TRBD2. Losses at the gene ends were 5 bases for V and 5 bases for J; bases not matched to a gene: 7. Germline V gene sequence: CDR1 SEHNR, CDR2 FQNEAQ (reference sequence). The CDR3 spans 15 residues. The CDR3 DNA follows: TGTGCCAGCAGCCCGGCGGGGGGGCGGAACAATGAGCAGTTCTTC. Translating gives CASSPAGGRNNEQFF.

The chain combines TRBV28 with TRBJ1-5; possibly TRBD1 for D (6 bases). Trimming took off 8 bases at V and 3 bases at J, with 14 bases between the two ends. The germline CDR1 and CDR2 sequences are MDHEN and SYDVKM. The CDR3 covers 14 residues. The CDR3, as DNA: TGTGCCAGCCTGAGGGGGGGGACCAATCAGCCCCAGCATTTT. Its protein product is CASLRGGTNQPQHF.

The chain has TRBV20-1 and TRBJ2-7; no firm D call. Germline CDR1 DFQATT, CDR2 SNEGSKA (reference sequence). CDR3 length equals 12 residues. The V and J ends lost 3 bases and 2 bases respectively, with 8 bases between them. The DNA of the CDR3 is TGCAGTGCTAGGGCAGAACCCTACGAGCAGTACTTC. Its protein product is CSARAEPYEQYF.

A word on this clonotype: A clone one base away is much larger, so this may be a read error. CDR3 sequence reads: CASRAPGHLAYNEQFF. The DNA for the CDR3 is TGTGCCAGTAGAGCCCCTGGACATCTCGCCTACAATGAGCAGTTCTTC. The chain is built from TRBV19 and TRBJ2-1; D is possibly TRBD1 (5 bases). The CDR3 consists of 16 residues. The V end was cut by 6 bases, the J end by 2 bases, with 17 bases between. Germline V gives CDR1 LNHDA, CDR2 SQIVND (reference sequence).

This chain links TRBV11-2 with TRBJ1-3; no clear D. CDR3 length equals 14 residues. Germline CDR1 SGHAT, CDR2 FQNNGV. V dropped 1 base and J dropped 2 bases, with 6 bases sitting between them. The CDR3 DNA sequence: TGTGCCAGCAGCTTAGGACATACTGGAAACACCATATATTTT. Its protein product is CASSLGHTGNTIYF.

The chain joins TRBV11-2 to TRBJ2-2; D may be TRBD2 (5 bases). The germline CDR1 and CDR2 sequences are SGHAT and FQNNGV. The CDR3 extends over 15 amino acids. The V gene lost 3 bases and the J gene lost 3 bases, with 11 bases spanning the gap. The DNA for the CDR3 is TGTGCCAGCAGCTTTATGGACTTCGACACCGGGGAGCTGTTTTTT. It yields the protein CASSFMDFDTGELFF. Variable domain in full (rest from reference TRBV11-2 and TRBJ2-2): EAGVAQSPRYKIIEKRQSVAFWCNPISGHATLYWYQQILGQGPKLLIQFQNNGVVDDSQLPKDRFSAERLKGVDSTLKIQPAKLEDSAVYLCASSFMDFDTGELFFGEGSRLTVL.

The chain is built from TRBV5-1 and TRBJ1-1; a weak D match, TRBD1 (6 bases). The V and J ends lost 0 bases and 5 bases respectively, with 8 bases between them. Looked up from germline, CDR1 is SGHRS and CDR2 is YFSETQ. There are 13 residues in the CDR3. CDR3 protein: CASSLETGTEAFF. CDR3 in DNA: TGCGCCAGCAGCTTGGAAACAGGGACTGAAGCTTTCTTT. Supplemented by reference TRBV5-1 and TRBJ1-1, the full variable domain reads KAGVTQTPRYLIKTRGQQVTLSCSPISGHRSVSWYQQTPGQGLQFLFEYFSETQRNKGNFPGRFSGRQFSNSRSEMNVSTLELGDSALYLCASSLETGTEAFFGQGTRLTVV.

As DNA, the CDR3 is TGTGCCAGCAGTTATAGACAGACTAATTCACCCCTCCACTTT. Protein: CASSYRQTNSPLHF. The J gene is TRBJ1-6, the V gene TRBV6-5; tentatively, D is TRBD1 (5 bases). The CDR3 is made up of 14 amino acids. V lost 3 bases, J lost 6 bases, and 9 bases lay in between. In germline, CDR1 is MNHEY, CDR2 SVGAGI.

By sample fraction, this clonotype is medium-sized. The V and J genes are TRBV7-8 and TRBJ2-7; possibly TRBD2 for D (5 bases). V was pared by 4 bases and J by 2 bases, with 12 bases between. The CDR3 consists of 14 residues. From germline, CDR1 is SGHVS and CDR2 FQNEAQ. The CDR3 loop is CASSSGRGAYEQYF. In DNA, the CDR3 is TGTGCCAGCAGCTCAGGTCGGGGAGCCTACGAGCAGTACTTC. Full variable domain (missing parts from reference TRBV7-8 and TRBJ2-7): GAGVSQSPRYKVAKRGQDVALRCDPISGHVSLFWYQQALGQGPEFLTYFQNEAQLDKSGLPSDRFFAERPEGSVSTLKIQRTQQEDSAVYLCASSSGRGAYEQYFGPGTRLTVT.

This clonotype was seen a few times. This chain connects TRBV7-8 to TRBJ1-5; TRBD1 agrees at 9 bases. Trimming took 7 bases from V and 2 from J; bases not matched to a gene: 12. Germline CDR1 reads SGHVS; CDR2 reads FQNEAQ. The CDR3 runs 17 residues. The CDR3 here is CASTAKPGQGGNQPQHF. CDR3 bases: TGTGCCAGCACCGCCAAGCCGGGACAGGGTGGCAATCAGCCCCAGCATTTT.

This CDR3 reads CASGGQVWSNSPLHF. The DNA for the CDR3 is TGTGCCAGCGGGGGACAGGTATGGTCTAATTCACCCCTCCACTTT. This chain links TRBV6-4 with TRBJ1-6; 8 positions agree with TRBD1. The germline V gene encodes CDR1 MRHNA and CDR2 SNTAGT. This CDR3 spans 15 amino acids. V lost 8 bases and J lost 6; bases outside the gene matches: 9.

A remark on this clonotype: This could be a read error, since a much larger clone is one nucleotide away. Likely a read error: the CDR3 ends without its conserved phenylalanine or tryptophan. The V call is TRBV19, the J call TRBJ1-5, with TRBD1 matching 7 bases. Germline V lookup: CDR1 LNHDA, CDR2 SQIVND (reference sequence). This CDR3 spans 13 amino acids. The V segment lost 9 bases and the J segment 5 bases; nucleotides outside the gene matches: 7. This CDR3 is CASTRDSYQPQHS. The CDR3 bases are TGTGCCAGCACACGGGACAGCTATCAGCCCCAGCATTCT.

This clonotype has more than one count but fewer than ten. The chain couples TRBV11-2 to TRBJ2-1; D is unresolved. The CDR3 has 13 amino acids. The V end was cut by 1 base, the J end by 9 bases, with 10 bases between. Germline V gene lookup returns CDR1 SGHAT and CDR2 FQNNGV. CDR3 in amino acids: CASSLVTIIEQFF. CDR3 coding DNA: TGTGCCAGCAGCTTAGTTACGATCATTGAGCAGTTCTTC.